A single sample gave rise to the 22 T cell receptor beta chains below, sequenced in a study of T cells after yellow fever vaccination. TCRdb re-derived calls from the 5' RACE reads in MiXCR, one entry per CDR3 protein. The sample has approximately 350,000 distinct CDR3 sequences; roughly 11% are singletons. The sample was PBMCs, taken on the day of the first yellow fever vaccination. Source of these receptors: a man younger than 35 who received the YFV17D yellow fever vaccine.

The chain combines TRBV7-2 with TRBJ2-1, with 10 nucleotides matching TRBD2. Germline CDR1 and CDR2: SGHTA and FQGNSA. V gave up 3 bases and J gave up 5 bases; unmatched junction bases: 4. The CDR3 loop spans 15 amino acids. In DNA form, the CDR3 reads TGTGCCAGCAGCTTCCTAGCGGGGGCCAACAATGAGCAGTTCTTC. Translation gives CASSFLAGANNEQFF.

This clonotype was counted ten times or more. The chain combines TRBV7-6 with TRBJ2-7; 8 nucleotides align to TRBD1. J gave up 6 bases and V 5 bases, and 9 bases lay outside the gene matches. The CDR3 spans 14 residues. Germline CDR1 reads SGHVS; CDR2 reads FNYEAQ. The CDR3 reads CASSPDKTGGEQYF. The CDR3 DNA follows: TGTGCCAGCAGCCCCGATAAAACAGGGGGCGAGCAGTACTTC.

This chain uses TRBV4-1 with TRBJ2-1, with 8 bases fitting TRBD2. Germline lookup yields CDR1 MGHRA and CDR2 YSYEKL. Trimming cost V 4 bases and J 10 bases; bases outside gene matches: 6. The CDR3 has 13 amino acids. The CDR3 spells CASSPGTREEQFF. CDR3 DNA sequence: TGCGCCAGCAGCCCTGGGACTAGAGAAGAGCAGTTCTTC.

Ten or more counts support this clonotype. The chain recombines TRBV28 with TRBJ2-5, with 11 bases that match TRBD2. There are 14 residues in the CDR3. V dropped 3 bases and J dropped 7; count of bases not matched to a gene: 4. Germline lookup yields CDR1 MDHEN and CDR2 SYDVKM. CDR3 nucleotide sequence: TGTGCCAGCAGTTTGTTCCTAGCGGGAGGGACCCAGTACTTC. Its protein product is CASSLFLAGGTQYF.

This clonotype has only a few counts. Written as DNA, the CDR3 is TGTGCCAGCAGCAAGCGCGGACAGGAGGTCGGGGAGCTGTTTTTT. Its translation: CASSKRGQEVGELFF. The gene calls are TRBV3-1 and TRBJ2-2; 7 nucleotides agree with TRBD1. Germline V gene sequence: CDR1 LGHDT, CDR2 YNNKEL (reference sequence). Trimming removed 5 bases from V and 7 bases from J; junction bases left unmatched: 10. The CDR3 extends over 15 amino acids.

In its sample, this clonotype was seen a few times. V usage is TRBV6-5 and J usage is TRBJ1-2, with D maybe TRBD1 (6 bases). Between the trimmed V and J ends, which lost 4 bases and 8 bases, there was a span of 17 bases. The CDR3 has 14 amino acids. Germline V lookup: CDR1 MNHEY, CDR2 SVGAGI. Written as DNA, the CDR3 is TGTGCCAGCAGTTTAGACAACAGGGCCGGGGGCTACACCTTC. Translation gives CASSLDNRAGGYTF.

V is TRBV14 and J is TRBJ2-5; D may be TRBD2 (6 bases). The CDR3 runs to 17 residues. V lost 1 base and J 1 base, leaving 16 bases between the germline ends. CDR1 SGHDN and CDR2 FVKESK come from the germline V gene. For the CDR3, the DNA is TGTGCCAGCAGCCAAGCCGGACTCATTAGCGGCCAAGAGACCCAGTACTTC. It encodes CASSQAGLISGQETQYF.

The rearrangement uses TRBV5-1 and TRBJ1-1; tentatively, D is TRBD1 (5 bases). The CDR3 consists of 16 residues. V was shortened by 4 bases and J by 4 bases, with 20 bases between the two germline ends. The germline gives CDR1 SGHRS, CDR2 YFSETQ. The CDR3 nucleotides read TGCGCCAGCAGCCCCCATGGGGGGGAGAGAGGCACTGAAGCTTTCTTT. Translated, it gives CASSPHGGERGTEAFF.

There are a few counts of this clonotype. This sequence joins TRBV11-1 and TRBJ2-1; 9 nucleotides agree with TRBD1. V gave up 1 base and J gave up 0 bases; unmatched junction bases: 16. CDR1 is SGHAT and CDR2 is FQDESV in the germline V gene (reference sequence). The CDR3 has 21 residues. The DNA of the CDR3 is TGTGCCAGCAGCTTAGTTCTGGGTTGGACAGGGGCCAAAAGCTCCTACAATGAGCAGTTCTTC. Translated, it gives CASSLVLGWTGAKSSYNEQFF.

This clonotype was seen at least ten times. This chain joins TRBV5-1 and TRBJ2-2, with a tentative D call TRBD2 (5 bases). The CDR3 totals 14 residues. V shed 4 bases and J shed 0 bases, with 7 bases lying between them. Germline V gives CDR1 SGHRS, CDR2 YFSETQ. The CDR3 here is CASSTGANTGELFF. CDR3 coding DNA: TGCGCCAGCAGCACCGGGGCGAACACCGGGGAGCTGTTTTTT.

The V call is TRBV4-1, the J call TRBJ1-4; unclear D gene. CDR1 is MGHRA, CDR2 YSYEKL, per germline. There are 11 residues in the CDR3. The V gene lost 8 bases and the J gene lost 5 bases, with 6 bases spanning the gap. The CDR3 DNA reads TGCGCCAGCGAACGAAATGAAAAACTGTTTTTT. The encoded protein is CASERNEKLFF.

V gene TRBV28 combines with J gene TRBJ2-3; D is uncertain. This CDR3 has 12 residues. Trimming left V 3 bases short and J 5 bases short, with 6 bases between. Germline CDR1 and CDR2: MDHEN and SYDVKM. CDR3 in DNA: TGTGCCAGCAGTTTCGCTGGAGATACGCAGTATTTT. It codes for CASSFAGDTQYF.

The gene calls are TRBV5-4 and TRBJ2-7; 12 bases are shared with TRBD2. Trimming cost V 3 bases and J 0 bases; bases outside gene matches: 4. The CDR3 length is 16 residues. Germline V lookup: CDR1 SGHNT, CDR2 YYREEE (reference sequence). Here the CDR3 reads CASSSTSGGLSYEQYF. CDR3 bases: TGTGCCAGCAGCTCGACTAGCGGGGGACTCTCCTACGAGCAGTACTTC.

This clonotype was counted only a few times. This chain links TRBV28 with TRBJ1-6, with D unresolved. The CDR3 runs 14 residues. Germline values: CDR1 MDHEN, CDR2 SYDVKM. Between the trimmed V and J ends, which lost 5 bases and 9 bases, there was a span of 14 bases. The CDR3 DNA is TGTGCCAGCAGTCCCAACGGCCCGGGTTCACCCCTCCACTTT. Protein product: CASSPNGPGSPLHF.

This chain joins TRBV9 and TRBJ2-2; D not resolved. Looked up from germline, CDR1 is SGDLS and CDR2 is YYNGEE. The CDR3 sequence is 13 residues long. The V gene lost 4 bases and the J gene lost 6 bases, with 10 bases spanning the gap. CDR3 region: CASSPPLSGELFF. The CDR3 bases are TGTGCCAGCAGCCCCCCCCTTTCCGGGGAGCTGTTTTTT. Looking up the rest from reference TRBV9 and TRBJ2-2 gives the full variable domain: DSGVTQTPKHLITATGQRVTLRCSPRSGDLSVYWYQQSLDQGLQFLIQYYNGEERAKGNILERFSAQQFPDLHSELNLSSLELGDSALYFCASSPPLSGELFFGEGSRLTVL.

J is TRBJ1-4 and V is TRBV18, with 7 bases identical to TRBD1. From germline, CDR1 is KGHSH and CDR2 LQKENI. V lost 1 base to trimming and J lost 7 bases; unmatched junction nucleotides: 3. This CDR3 is built from 14 residues. This CDR3 is CASSPQGAREKLFF. CDR3 DNA sequence: TGTGCCAGCTCACCACAGGGGGCTCGTGAAAAACTGTTTTTT.

J is TRBJ1-1 and V is TRBV20-1; possible D gene TRBD1, 6 bases. The CDR3 covers 14 residues. The germline gives CDR1 DFQATT, CDR2 SNEGSKA (reference sequence). The V and J ends lost 4 bases and 0 bases respectively, with 12 bases between them. CDR3 sequence: CSANLGHLNTEAFF. The DNA of the CDR3 is TGCAGTGCTAACCTGGGACACCTGAACACTGAAGCTTTCTTT.

This clonotype turned up a few times. CDR3 nucleotides: TGCGCCAGCAGCTTGCGGGGTTGGGACTATGGCTACACCTTC. The encoded protein is CASSLRGWDYGYTF. The chain recombines TRBV5-1 with TRBJ1-2; no firm D call. Trimming took off 1 base at V and 3 bases at J, with 10 bases between the two ends. Germline CDR1 reads SGHRS; CDR2 reads YFSETQ. The CDR3 is made up of 14 amino acids.

In its sample, this clonotype was seen a few times. The chain recombines TRBV29-1 with TRBJ1-4; 7 bases fit TRBD1. The CDR3 is 14 residues long. CDR1 is SQVTM, CDR2 ANQGSEA, per germline. Unmatched junction bases numbered 16, after V lost 7 bases and J lost 11 bases. The CDR3 spells CSATPDRAPGKLFF. CDR3 sequence (DNA): TGCAGCGCTACCCCCGACAGGGCGCCCGGGAAACTGTTTTTT.

There are a few counts of this clonotype. This chain joins TRBV7-2 and TRBJ2-1; maybe TRBD2 (6 bases). This CDR3 contains 14 residues. The germline V gene has CDR1 SGHTA and CDR2 FQGNSA. V dropped 5 bases and J dropped 3 bases, with 11 bases sitting between them. CDR3 region: CASSTPGLYNEQFF. CDR3 sequence (DNA): TGTGCCAGCAGCACTCCGGGACTCTACAATGAGCAGTTCTTC.

A remark on this clonotype: The conserved phenylalanine or tryptophan is not found at the CDR3 terminus, so this likely reflects a read error. The CDR3 loop is CASSARDRGNTEAFS. In DNA, the CDR3 is TGTGCCAGCAGTGCCCGGGACAGGGGGAACACTGAAGCTTTCTCT. The chain has TRBV25-1 and TRBJ1-1; 10 positions match TRBD1. Germline assignment: CDR1 MGHDK and CDR2 SYGVNS. The CDR3 runs to 15 residues. After removal of 4 bases from V and 1 base from J, the junction contained 3 bases not matched to a gene.

This clonotype was observed a handful of times. The chain carries TRBV29-1 and TRBJ1-1, with D perhaps TRBD1 (5 bases). V was trimmed by 7 bases and J by 4 bases, leaving 16 bases between them. CDR3 size: 13 residues. The germline V gene has CDR1 SQVTM and CDR2 ANQGSEA. The chain's CDR3 is CSDGGWGVTEAFF. DNA of the CDR3: TGCAGCGACGGTGGTTGGGGGGTCACTGAAGCTTTCTTT.